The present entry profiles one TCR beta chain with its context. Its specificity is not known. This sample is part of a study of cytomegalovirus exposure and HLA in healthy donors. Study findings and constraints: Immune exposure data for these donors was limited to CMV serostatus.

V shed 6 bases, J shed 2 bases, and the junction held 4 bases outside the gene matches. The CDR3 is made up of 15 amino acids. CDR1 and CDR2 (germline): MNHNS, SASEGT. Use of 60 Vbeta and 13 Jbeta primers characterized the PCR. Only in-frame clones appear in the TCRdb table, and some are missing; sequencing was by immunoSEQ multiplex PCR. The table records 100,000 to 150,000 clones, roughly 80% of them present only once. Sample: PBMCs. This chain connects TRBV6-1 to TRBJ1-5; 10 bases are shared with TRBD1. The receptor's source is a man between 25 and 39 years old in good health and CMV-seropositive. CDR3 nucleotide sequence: TGTGCCAGCAGCCGACAGGGGGCGGGCAATCAGCCCCAGCATTTT. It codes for CASSRQGAGNQPQHF.